The 3 T cell receptor beta chains presented below share a single source sample, sequenced in a study of response to subunit inactivated influenza vaccine. Each CDR3 protein is one row after TCRdb ran MiXCR on the RT-PCR reads. This repertoire shows about 520,000 distinct CDR3 sequences, about 25% found once; its top ten account for less than 2.5%. This specimen consisted of CD4+ T cells sorted from PBMCs, obtained roughly 5 days after vaccination. The receptors stem from a man aged 50 or older who received an inactivated influenza vaccine.

The chain has TRBV2 and TRBJ2-3, with unresolved D. This CDR3 has 15 amino acids. Trimming pared 2 bases from V and 4 bases from J, leaving 13 bases between. Germline values: CDR1 SNHLY, CDR2 FYNNEI. The DNA of the CDR3 is TGTGCCAGCAGTGAATTTCCTTACCCGGCAGATACGCAGTATTTT. This gives the protein CASSEFPYPADTQYF.

This clonotype was picked up a small number of times. The rearrangement joins TRBV29-1 to TRBJ1-1; D possibly corresponds to TRBD1 (6 bases). V was trimmed by 4 bases and J by 5 bases, leaving 11 bases between them. Germline V gene data show CDR1 as SQVTM and CDR2 as ANQGSEA. The CDR3 totals 12 residues. The CDR3 DNA follows: TGCAGCGTTGCACAGGGAGGGACTGAAGCTTTCTTT. Translating it yields CSVAQGGTEAFF.

The V and J genes are TRBV14 and TRBJ2-1, with D hard to call. The CDR3 is 13 amino acids. CDR1 is SGHDN, CDR2 FVKESK, per germline. With 1 base removed from V and 7 bases from J, the gap between germline ends came to 8 bases. CDR3 nucleotide sequence: TGTGCCAGCAGCCAAGGAAACCGTAATGAGCAGTTCTTC. Translating gives CASSQGNRNEQFF.